The rows below give T cell receptor beta chains drawn from one sample of a study of T cell repertoires in cytomegalovirus infection. Antigens for these TCRs are unknown. MiXCR was run by TCRdb on the reads, yielding one entry per CDR3 protein. The sample includes hundreds of thousands of distinct CDR3 sequences, roughly 43% of them seen just once. The material sequenced was cultured PBMCs, taken from culture after CMV antigen stimulation. These receptors all stem from a human donor in good health (CMV status not recorded). Some clones in this sample may be carry-over from other donors' samples. CDR3s include the opening cysteine and the closing phenylalanine or tryptophan. D genes are given only for firm matches. Size values are once, few and many counts, or a class for expanded clones, and some rows have none.

abundance: NA; j_gene: TRBJ2-1; len: 17; v_gene: TRBV18; d_gene: TRBD2; CDR3nt: TGTGCCAGCTCACCGACTAGCGGGAGGGCCGTATACAATGAGCAGTTCTTC; CDR3aa: CASSPTSGRAVYNEQFF
abundance: few; j_gene: TRBJ2-7; len: 15; v_gene: TRBV6-9; d_gene: NA; CDR3nt: TGTGCCAGCAGCACTCCAGTCAATCCACGCTACGAGCAGTACTTC; CDR3aa: CASSTPVNPRYEQYF
abundance: few; j_gene: TRBJ1-4; len: 11; v_gene: TRBV19; d_gene: NA; CDR3nt: TGTGCCAGTAGTGACGTGGGGAAACTGTTTTTT; CDR3aa: CASSDVGKLFF
abundance: NA; j_gene: TRBJ2-5; len: 14; v_gene: TRBV4-1; d_gene: NA; CDR3nt: TGCGCCAGCAGCCAAGAACGGACGATGGAGACCCAGTACTTC; CDR3aa: CASSQERTMETQYF
abundance: few; j_gene: TRBJ1-5; len: 18; v_gene: TRBV6-1; d_gene: NA; CDR3nt: TGTGCCAGCAGTTTCACCGGGACGGCGATTTATAGCAATCAGCCCCAGCATTTT; CDR3aa: CASSFTGTAIYSNQPQHF
abundance: few; j_gene: TRBJ1-2; len: 14; v_gene: TRBV4-2; d_gene: NA; CDR3nt: TGTGCCAGCAGCCAAGGAGCATCGGGGGGAGGCTACACCTTC; CDR3aa: CASSQGASGGGYTF
abundance: NA; j_gene: TRBJ1-1; len: 15; v_gene: TRBV5-6; d_gene: NA; CDR3nt: TGTGCCAGCAGCCGAGAACAGGGAGGAAACACTGAAGCTTTCTTT; CDR3aa: CASSREQGGNTEAFF
abundance: NA; j_gene: TRBJ2-1; len: 16; v_gene: TRBV20-1; d_gene: NA; CDR3nt: TGCAGTGCTAGAAACCCGCGGCGGGGAAGTCTTCAGGAGCAGTTCTTC; CDR3aa: CSARNPRRGSLQEQFF
abundance: NA; j_gene: TRBJ1-1; len: 17; v_gene: TRBV6-5; d_gene: NA; CDR3nt: TGTGCCTCTTCTAAACGACAGGTCCTCTCCATGAACACTGAAGCTTTCTTT; CDR3aa: CASSKRQVLSMNTEAFF
abundance: few; j_gene: TRBJ1-5; len: 15; v_gene: TRBV7-6; d_gene: NA; CDR3nt: TGTGCCAGCAGCTCTGAGTCTGGCTCGCGGCAGCCCCAGCATTTT; CDR3aa: CASSSESGSRQPQHF
abundance: NA; j_gene: TRBJ2-7; len: 16; v_gene: TRBV7-1; d_gene: TRBD1; CDR3nt: TGTGCCAGCAGTGTGACCGGGACAGGGAAAGGCTACGAGCAGTACTTC; CDR3aa: CASSVTGTGKGYEQYF
abundance: NA; j_gene: TRBJ2-3; len: 17; v_gene: TRBV7-9; d_gene: NA; CDR3nt: TGTGCCAGCAGCTTAATTGGGGACCCCACTAGCACAGATACGCAGTATTTT; CDR3aa: CASSLIGDPTSTDTQYF
abundance: NA; j_gene: TRBJ2-7; len: 14; v_gene: TRBV7-8; d_gene: NA; CDR3nt: TGTGCCAGCAGCTTAACCCCAGCTCGGGACGAGCAGTACTTC; CDR3aa: CASSLTPARDEQYF
abundance: NA; j_gene: TRBJ2-1; len: 18; v_gene: TRBV7-9; d_gene: TRBD2; CDR3nt: TGTGCCAGCAGCCCTGGTCGGACTAGCGGTAAAACAGACAATGAGCAGTTCTTC; CDR3aa: CASSPGRTSGKTDNEQFF
abundance: few; j_gene: TRBJ1-2; len: 12; v_gene: TRBV19; d_gene: NA; CDR3nt: TGTGCCAGTACTGACATGAACTATGGCTACACCTTC; CDR3aa: CASTDMNYGYTF
abundance: few; j_gene: TRBJ1-1; len: 15; v_gene: TRBV7-9; d_gene: TRBD1; CDR3nt: TGTGCCAGCAGCGCAACCCCCAGGGGGCGAGGAGAAGCTTTCTTT; CDR3aa: CASSATPRGRGEAFF
abundance: NA; j_gene: TRBJ2-2; len: 13; v_gene: TRBV12-3/TRBV12-4; d_gene: TRBD1; CDR3nt: TGTGCCAGCAGCTCCGGACAGGGCAGGGAGCTGTTTTTT; CDR3aa: CASSSGQGRELFF
abundance: few; j_gene: TRBJ1-5; len: 15; v_gene: TRBV6-1; d_gene: NA; CDR3nt: TGTGCCAGCAGTGAAGAGGGTAAGAGCAATCAGCCCCAGCATTTT; CDR3aa: CASSEEGKSNQPQHF
abundance: NA; j_gene: TRBJ2-5; len: 14; v_gene: TRBV20-1; d_gene: NA; CDR3nt: TGCAGTGCTAGCCCCCCGGCGGGTCAAGAGACCCAGTACTTC; CDR3aa: CSASPPAGQETQYF
abundance: NA; j_gene: TRBJ1-6; len: 13; v_gene: TRBV7-9; d_gene: TRBD1; CDR3nt: TGTGCCAGCAGCTCACAGGGGCGTTCACCCCTCCACTTT; CDR3aa: CASSSQGRSPLHF
abundance: few; j_gene: TRBJ2-3; len: 13; v_gene: TRBV10-3; d_gene: NA; CDR3nt: TGTGCCATCACTGACGGGAGAGGGGATACGCAGTATTTT; CDR3aa: CAITDGRGDTQYF
abundance: NA; j_gene: TRBJ2-3; len: 15; v_gene: TRBV7-6; d_gene: NA; CDR3nt: TGTGCCAGCAGCCAAACCGTCAGGGGGGTAGATACGCAGTATTTT; CDR3aa: CASSQTVRGVDTQYF
abundance: few; j_gene: TRBJ2-5; len: 16; v_gene: TRBV7-8; d_gene: TRBD2; CDR3nt: TGTGCCAGCAGCTTAGGAACTGCGGGGGTGAGGAAGACCCAGTACTTC; CDR3aa: CASSLGTAGVRKTQYF
abundance: NA; j_gene: TRBJ1-2; len: 14; v_gene: TRBV11-2; d_gene: NA; CDR3nt: TGTGCCAGCAGGGCTACCTTAATTAACTATGGCTACACCTTC; CDR3aa: CASRATLINYGYTF
abundance: NA; j_gene: TRBJ2-7; len: 17; v_gene: TRBV7-6; d_gene: TRBD2; CDR3nt: TGTGCCAGCAGCTTAGCTGTATTAACTAGCGGGACCATTGTGCAGTACTTC; CDR3aa: CASSLAVLTSGTIVQYF
abundance: NA; j_gene: TRBJ2-1; len: 16; v_gene: TRBV7-6; d_gene: NA; CDR3nt: TGTGCCAGCAGCCCCTGGGCTCGACTAGGGGCCAATGAGCAGTTCTTC; CDR3aa: CASSPWARLGANEQFF
abundance: once; j_gene: TRBJ2-7; len: 14; v_gene: TRBV19; d_gene: NA; CDR3nt: TGTGCCAGTAGTATCGGGGAAGGTGGATACGAGCAGTACTTC; CDR3aa: CASSIGEGGYEQYF
abundance: NA; j_gene: TRBJ1-1; len: 14; v_gene: TRBV4-1; d_gene: NA; CDR3nt: TGCGCCAGCAGCCAAGATTGGCGGGGCACTGAAGCTTTCTTT; CDR3aa: CASSQDWRGTEAFF
abundance: NA; j_gene: TRBJ1-5; len: 14; v_gene: TRBV2; d_gene: NA; CDR3nt: TGTGCCAGCAGTGAAGTTCGGATCAATCAGCCCCAGCATTTT; CDR3aa: CASSEVRINQPQHF
abundance: NA; j_gene: TRBJ2-1; len: 14; v_gene: TRBV20-1; d_gene: TRBD2; CDR3nt: TGCAGTGCTAGCGAGGGACTAGTCTATAATGAGCAGTTCTTC; CDR3aa: CSASEGLVYNEQFF
abundance: NA; j_gene: TRBJ1-1; len: 13; v_gene: TRBV12-3/TRBV12-4; d_gene: TRBD1; CDR3nt: TGTGCCAGCACGGGACAGCTGAACACTGAAGCTTTCTTT; CDR3aa: CASTGQLNTEAFF